Presented here are 29 T cell receptor beta chains from one specimen sequenced in a study of cytotoxic CD8 clonotypes in ibrutinib-treated CLL. Measured with immunoSEQ multiplex PCR; TCRdb has only the in-frame clones, and not every one. There are hundreds of thousands of clones in the sample; 70% occur only once, and over 15% lies in the top ten. The sample here was PBMCs, taken after 24 months of ibrutinib treatment. These receptors all come from a human donor with chronic lymphocytic leukemia.

Only a few counts were recorded for this clone. The chain joins TRBV6-6 to TRBJ2-7, with 8 bases identical to TRBD2. Germline CDR1 MNHNY, CDR2 SVGAGI (reference sequence). V lost 8 bases and J lost 6; bases outside the gene matches: 15. The CDR3 totals 15 residues. The CDR3 nucleotides are TGTGCCAGCGGCTCGACGTGGACTAGCAGCTTCGAGCAGTACTTC. The encoded protein is CASGSTWTSSFEQYF.

The chain couples TRBV27 to TRBJ2-3, with D maybe TRBD2 (6 bases). Germline V CDR1 and CDR2: MNHEY, SMNVEV (reference sequence). V dropped 2 bases and J dropped 6 bases, with 9 bases sitting between them. CDR3 length: 13 residues. The CDR3 loop is CASSLARGDTQYF. The CDR3 DNA is TGTGCCAGCAGTTTAGCGCGGGGCGATACGCAGTATTTT.

This clone turned up a few times. This sequence joins TRBV5-5 and TRBJ1-4; D is possibly TRBD1 (5 bases). The V gene lost 3 bases and the J gene lost 0 bases, with 12 bases spanning the gap. The CDR3 is 16 amino acids. Germline V gene lookup returns CDR1 SGHKS and CDR2 YYEKEE (reference sequence). The DNA of the CDR3 is TGTGCCAGCAGCTCCGGGACTCTCGCAACTAATGAAAAACTGTTTTTT. This translates into CASSSGTLATNEKLFF.

This clone has a handful of counts. The chain uses TRBV5-4 and TRBJ2-1; D is ambiguous. The germline V gene has CDR1 SGHNT and CDR2 YYREEE (reference sequence). V was cut by 4 bases and J by 5 bases, with 7 bases left in between. The CDR3 runs to 12 residues. The CDR3 coding sequence is TGTGCCAGCAGCCCGAACGACAATGAGCAGTTCTTC. It encodes CASSPNDNEQFF.

This chain connects TRBV7-8 to TRBJ2-6; D gene ambiguous. Trimming shortened V by 4 bases and J by 4 bases, and 8 bases separated the two germline ends. This CDR3 is 14 amino acids long. Germline-derived CDR1 and CDR2 are SGHVS and FQNEAQ. The CDR3 sequence: CASSSGSGANVLTF. CDR3 nucleotide sequence: TGTGCCAGCAGCTCCGGGTCCGGGGCCAACGTCCTGACTTTC.

The rearrangement uses TRBV4-3 and TRBJ2-2; D gene unclear. Trimming stripped 0 bases from V and 1 base from J, with 9 bases between. Germline CDR1 is LGHNA and CDR2 is YSLEER. The CDR3 totals 16 residues. CDR3 in DNA: TGCGCCAGCAGCCAAGATCCGGCAGGGAACACCGGGGAGCTGTTTTTT. It translates to CASSQDPAGNTGELFF.

The V call is TRBV29-1, the J call TRBJ2-6; a weak D match, TRBD1 (5 bases). V was cut by 3 bases and J by 1 base, with 7 bases left in between. CDR3 length equals 14 residues. The germline CDR1 and CDR2 sequences are SQVTM and ANQGSEA. CDR3 amino acids: CSVDPGSGANVLTF. In nucleotides, the CDR3 is TGCAGCGTTGATCCAGGGTCTGGGGCCAACGTCCTGACTTTC. The variable domain in full, with the rest retrieved from reference TRBV29-1 and TRBJ2-6, is SAVISQKPSRDICQRGTSLTIQCQVDSQVTMMFWYRQQPGQSLTLIATANQGSEATYESGFVIDKFPISRPNLTFSTLTVSNMSPEDSSIYLCSVDPGSGANVLTFGAGSRLTVL.

The chain carries TRBV7-2 and TRBJ2-3; D tentatively fits TRBD1 or TRBD2 (5 bases each). Germline V gene data show CDR1 as SGHTA and CDR2 as FQGNSA. CDR3 length: 17 amino acids. V lost 6 bases and J lost 4, with 23 bases in between. The CDR3 bases are TGTGCCAGCAGAAACCCTACGAGCGGATGGGGCCCAGATACGCAGTATTTT. This encodes CASRNPTSGWGPDTQYF.

This clone was seen just once. In nucleotides, the CDR3 is TGTGCCAGCAGCTTAGGGGGAGCCAGGGGAGAGACCCAGTACTTC. Residues: CASSLGGARGETQYF. The J gene is TRBJ2-5, the V gene TRBV11-3; the D gene is possibly TRBD1 (6 bases). Germline-derived CDR1 and CDR2 are SGHNT and YENEEA. There are 15 residues in the CDR3. V lost 1 base to trimming and J lost 4 bases, with 13 bases between them.

The gene calls are TRBV5-8 and TRBJ2-3; D is ambiguous. The CDR3 is 14 amino acids. Germline V gene sequence: CDR1 SGHTS, CDR2 YDEGEE. Trimming took off 0 bases at V and 5 bases at J, with 10 bases between the two ends. The CDR3 DNA reads as TGTGCCAGCAGCTTGGAATCACCTCAAGATACGCAGTATTTT. This codes for CASSLESPQDTQYF.

The chain links TRBV2 to TRBJ2-2; tentative D call: TRBD1 (5 bases). This CDR3 has 16 residues. CDR1 SNHLY and CDR2 FYNNEI come from the germline V gene. The ends were cut back, 6 bases at V and 2 bases at J, with 16 bases in the middle. The CDR3 DNA reads TGTGCCAGCAGGATGGACATTTTCGGAAACACCGGGGAGCTGTTTTTT. This gives the protein CASRMDIFGNTGELFF.

The chain employs TRBV7-9 and TRBJ2-1, with 7 positions matching TRBD2. There are 15 residues in the CDR3. After removal of 5 bases from V and 10 bases from J, the junction contained 14 bases not matched to a gene. The germline gives CDR1 SEHNR, CDR2 FQNEAQ (reference sequence). CDR3 sequence reads: CASSPSGTHGWEQFF. The CDR3 nucleotides are TGTGCCAGCAGCCCCAGCGGGACCCACGGGTGGGAGCAGTTCTTC.

The V gene is TRBV29-1, the J gene TRBJ2-1; D call uncertain. The CDR3 consists of 10 residues. Per the germline V gene, CDR1 is SQVTM and CDR2 is ANQGSEA. V was clipped by 7 bases and J by 10 bases, with 11 bases between them. CDR3 nucleotide sequence: TGCAGCGGGTGGTACGACGAGCAGTTCTTC. It translates to CSGWYDEQFF.

The chain recombines TRBV5-6 with TRBJ2-7; the match to TRBD2 covers 10 bases. The CDR3 has 14 amino acids. The germline V gene encodes CDR1 SGHDT and CDR2 YYEEEE. The V segment lost 6 bases and the J segment 1 base; nucleotides outside the gene matches: 4. The CDR3 coding sequence is TGTGCCAGCACCCCGACTAGCGGGTCCTACGAGCAGTACTTC. The encoded protein is CASTPTSGSYEQYF.

The rearrangement joins TRBV5-4 to TRBJ2-1, with TRBD2 as a possible D gene (6 bases). Trimming removed 2 bases from V and 9 bases from J, with 18 bases in between. Germline CDR1 and CDR2: SGHNT and YYREEE (reference sequence). This CDR3 is built from 15 residues. The CDR3 DNA reads as TGTGCCAGCAGCTTCTCGGGAGAATTGGCGGGTGAGCAGTTCTTC. The encoded protein is CASSFSGELAGEQFF.

V and J are TRBV30 and TRBJ2-1; 8 positions agree with TRBD2. The CDR3 has 15 amino acids. V shed 0 bases and J 9 bases; nucleotides not matched to a gene: 10. The germline V gene has CDR1 GTSNPN and CDR2 SVGIG (reference sequence). CDR3 in DNA: TGTGCCTGGAGTGTAGGCAGCGGGAGCCGGGGTGAGCAGTTCTTC. Its translation is CAWSVGSGSRGEQFF.

This clone occurred once. The chain links TRBV9 to TRBJ1-1; 8 bases fit TRBD1. The germline V gene has CDR1 SGDLS and CDR2 YYNGEE. The CDR3 runs 14 residues. Trimming removed 0 bases from V and 5 bases from J; junction bases left unmatched: 3. For the CDR3, the DNA is TGTGCCAGCAGCGTAGGCAGGGGGCGTACTGAAGCTTTCTTT. Translating gives CASSVGRGRTEAFF.

The chain has TRBV30 and TRBJ2-3; D might be TRBD1 (5 bases). Germline assignment: CDR1 GTSNPN and CDR2 SVGIG (reference sequence). The CDR3 is 15 amino acids. V was trimmed by 0 bases and J by 1 base, leaving 11 bases between them. The DNA for the CDR3 is TGTGCCTGGAGTGTCTACCCACAGGGCACAGATACGCAGTATTTT. Its protein product is CAWSVYPQGTDTQYF.

This chain connects TRBV6-6 to TRBJ2-1; TRBD2 matches at 9 bases. With V trimmed by 5 bases and J by 2 bases, 4 bases remained unmatched. Germline V gene data show CDR1 as MNHNY and CDR2 as SVGAGI (reference sequence). CDR3 length: 15 amino acids. Here the CDR3 DNA reads TGTGCCAGCAGTAGTAGCGGGGGAACCTACAATGAGCAGTTCTTC. It is translated as CASSSSGGTYNEQFF.

The gene calls are TRBV6-5 and TRBJ2-7, with unresolved D. This CDR3 region has 13 residues. Germline-derived CDR1 and CDR2 are MNHEY and SVGAGI. The V end was cut by 0 bases, the J end by 6 bases, with 9 bases between. CDR3 in amino acids: CASSYSSELEQYF. CDR3 nucleotide sequence: TGTGCCAGCAGTTACTCGTCTGAACTCGAGCAGTACTTC.

The chain carries TRBV6-5 and TRBJ2-7, with D maybe TRBD2 (6 bases). The CDR3 runs to 13 residues. V lost 4 bases to trimming and J lost 2 bases, with 9 bases between them. The germline V gene encodes CDR1 MNHEY and CDR2 SVGAGI. The DNA of the CDR3 is TGTGCCAGCAGTTTGGCGGGAACCTACGAGCAGTACTTC. Its translation: CASSLAGTYEQYF.

The V gene is TRBV21-1, the J gene TRBJ2-1; the table's D call, TRBD2, was not checked against the DNA. TRBV21-1 counts as a pseudogene. This CDR3 comprises 15 residues. CDR3 DNA sequence: TGTGCCAGCAGCAACGGGCGGGAGGGCCCCAATGAGCAGTTCTTC. The encoded protein is CASSNGREGPNEQFF.

The gene calls are TRBV27 and TRBJ1-2; D uncertain. V shed 2 bases and J shed 3 bases, with 7 bases lying between them. The CDR3 length is 13 residues. Germline-derived CDR1 and CDR2 are MNHEY and SMNVEV (reference sequence). The CDR3 DNA reads TGTGCCAGCAGTTTAAAAGGGTACTATGGCTACACCTTC. It specifies CASSLKGYYGYTF.

This clone has more than one count but fewer than ten. The gene calls are TRBV4-2 and TRBJ1-5; 8 nucleotides align to TRBD1. The J segment lost 3 bases and the V segment lost 1 base, leaving 2 bases of the junction unmatched. Germline assignment: CDR1 LGHNA and CDR2 YNFKEQ. The CDR3 loop spans 15 amino acids. The CDR3, as DNA: TGTGCCAGCAGCCAAGGGACAGGGAACAATCAGCCCCAGCATTTT. This gives the protein CASSQGTGNNQPQHF.

The gene calls are TRBV6-5 and TRBJ1-3; perhaps TRBD1 as D (6 bases). Germline assignment: CDR1 MNHEY and CDR2 SVGAGI. The CDR3 loop spans 15 amino acids. Trimming cost V 0 bases and J 4 bases, with 10 bases left between them. DNA of the CDR3: TGTGCCAGCAGTTACTCGGGGGCGGGAGGAAACACCATATATTTT. It encodes CASSYSGAGGNTIYF.

This clone was detected once. The chain is built from TRBV5-1 and TRBJ2-2; a weak D match, TRBD2 (6 bases). The V gene's germline CDR1 is SGHRS and CDR2 YFSETQ. V was clipped by 2 bases and J by 5 bases, with 10 bases between them. The CDR3 length is 14 residues. CDR3 in DNA: TGCGCCAGCAGCTTCCCGGGGGAGACCGGGGAGCTGTTTTTT. The encoded protein is CASSFPGETGELFF.

This clone was found once. This rearrangement joins TRBV30 to TRBJ2-5; D call uncertain. The length of the CDR3 is 13 residues. From germline, CDR1 is GTSNPN and CDR2 SVGIG (reference sequence). V shed 1 base and J shed 9 bases, with 15 bases lying between them. The CDR3 is CAWSETDLLAQYF. CDR3 nucleotides: TGTGCCTGGAGTGAAACAGATCTTCTGGCCCAGTACTTC. Combining the CDR3 with reference TRBV30 and TRBJ2-5 gives the whole variable domain SQTIHQWPATLVQPVGSPLSLECTVEGTSNPNLYWYRQAAGRGLQLLFYSVGIGQISSEVPQNLSASRPQDRQFILSSKKLLLSDSGFYLCAWSETDLLAQYFGPGTRLLVL.

This sequence joins TRBV7-6 and TRBJ1-2; tentative D call: TRBD1 (6 bases). V dropped 3 bases and J dropped 4 bases, with 18 bases sitting between them. CDR3 length: 16 amino acids. CDR1 is SGHVS and CDR2 is FNYEAQ in the germline V gene. CDR3 protein: CASSFGGQGVAYGYTF. The CDR3 region has the DNA TGTGCCAGCAGCTTCGGGGGGCAGGGTGTAGCCTATGGCTACACCTTC.

CDR3 protein: CASRSTGPYGYTF. The CDR3 coding sequence is TGTGCCAGCAGGTCCACAGGGCCTTATGGCTACACCTTC. The gene calls are TRBV11-2 and TRBJ1-2, with D tentatively TRBD1 (6 bases). Germline V gives CDR1 SGHAT, CDR2 FQNNGV. Trimming stripped 6 bases from V and 5 bases from J, with 13 bases between. CDR3 length equals 13 residues.